The next 2 T cell receptor beta chains were all read from a single sample in a study of cytomegalovirus exposure and HLA in healthy donors. Repertoires were generated with immunoSEQ multiplex PCR, while TCRdb's copy carries only in-frame clones and drops some. This table holds almost 200,000 clones, 81% found once. Sequenced: PBMCs. These receptors all come from a woman between 25 and 40 years old in good health and CMV-seronegative.

This chain connects TRBV19 to TRBJ1-2; no reliable D call. The length of the CDR3 is 14 residues. The germline V and J ends were trimmed by 5 bases and 7 bases, with 17 bases remaining between them. Looked up from germline, CDR1 is LNHDA and CDR2 is SQIVND (reference sequence). The CDR3 bases are TGTGCCAGTAGTCATAACCTAGCTACTTCTGGCTACACCTTC. It translates to CASSHNLATSGYTF.

This sequence joins TRBV6-4 and TRBJ1-2; D ambiguous. Germline V gene data show CDR1 as MRHNA and CDR2 as SNTAGT. V was cut by 6 bases and J by 8 bases, with 16 bases left in between. This CDR3 spans 13 amino acids. The CDR3 nucleotides are TGTGCCAGCAGCGCCGCCGAGGGTTCCGGCTACACCTTC. Its translation is CASSAAEGSGYTF.